These T cell receptor beta chains were read from a single sample in a study of cytomegalovirus exposure and HLA in healthy donors. The table came from immunoSEQ multiplex PCR; TCRdb's copy has only in-frame clones and leaves some out. The sample has 200,000 to 250,000 clones, around 80% seen once. Sequencing used PBMCs. Receptors originate from a man aged 18 to 29 in good health and CMV-seronegative. CDR3s include the opening cysteine and the closing phenylalanine or tryptophan. The D gene is left open where the match is weak. Part of the rows lack a size; the others show once, few, many or a class for expanded clones.

j_call v_call d_call clone_size cdr3_nt cdr3_aa
TRBJ1-1 TRBV28 NA NA TGTGCCAGCCATCGGGGGGGCGTACGGACTGAAGCTTTCTTT CASHRGGVRTEAFF
TRBJ1-4 TRBV28 NA NA TGTGCCAGCAGTTTATGGGGCTCGTCCCTAACTAATGAAAAACTGTTTTTT CASSLWGSSLTNEKLFF
TRBJ2-3 TRBV11-2 NA NA TGTGCCAGCAGCTTAGCGGGGGATACGCAGTATTTT CASSLAGDTQYF
TRBJ1-2 TRBV9 NA NA TGTGCCAGCGGGGGCCCGGGACGCGGGTCCTTC CASGGPGRGSF
TRBJ2-3 TRBV6-5 NA NA TGTGCCAGCAGTCCTATTGGTGAGCCCACAGATACGCAGTATTTT CASSPIGEPTDTQYF
TRBJ2-3 TRBV5-1 NA NA TGCGCCAGCAGCCCCAGCAGCAGAACGACAACAGATACGCAGTATTTT CASSPSSRTTTDTQYF
TRBJ2-7 TRBV6-4 NA NA TGTGCCAGCAGTGACTCGTTAAGGGACTGGGGCCCCTACGAGCAGTACTTC CASSDSLRDWGPYEQYF
TRBJ2-2 TRBV27 NA NA TGTGCCAGCAGATTAGCGTGGAACACCGGGGAGCTGTTTTTT CASRLAWNTGELFF
TRBJ2-5 TRBV30 TRBD1 NA TGTGCCTGGAGTCATAGAACAGGGGTTTGGGAGACCCAGTACTTC CAWSHRTGVWETQYF
TRBJ1-5 TRBV30 NA once TGTGCCTGGAGTGTAGCCGGCAATCAGCCCCAGCATTTT CAWSVAGNQPQHF
TRBJ1-3 TRBV7-9 NA NA TGTGCCAGCAGCTTATCGACAGTGAGCTCTGGAAACACCATATATTTT CASSLSTVSSGNTIYF
TRBJ2-7 TRBV6-6 TRBD1 NA TGTGCCAGCAGTGGGGGACAGGGGGCGCCTGGCGAGCAGTACTTC CASSGGQGAPGEQYF
TRBJ2-2 TRBV27 TRBD2 few TGTGCCAGCAGTTTAACCGGGACTAGCGGGAGCGAGGAGCTGTTTTTT CASSLTGTSGSEELFF
TRBJ2-1 TRBV9 NA NA TGTGCCAGCAGCGTAGCAACAGGGATAGGAAATGAGCAGTTCTTC CASSVATGIGNEQFF
TRBJ2-1 TRBV7-3 NA NA TGTGCCAGCAGTCTAGTCGGGGACTCCTACAATGAGCAGTTCTTC CASSLVGDSYNEQFF
TRBJ2-2 TRBV10-1 NA NA TGCGCCAGCAGTGTCGGCGGGAACACCGGGGAGCTGTTTTTT CASSVGGNTGELFF
TRBJ2-7 TRBV6-5 TRBD2 few TGTGCCAGCAGGCCCGGGACTAGCTCCTACGAGCAGTACTTC CASRPGTSSYEQYF
TRBJ1-5 TRBV6-5 NA NA TGTGCCAGCAGTTACCGCAGGGATCAGCCCCAGCATTTT CASSYRRDQPQHF
TRBJ2-2 TRBV19 TRBD1 few TGTGCCAGTAGTATCCCGGGACAGGCGAACACCGGGGAGCTGTTTTTT CASSIPGQANTGELFF
TRBJ2-3 TRBV6-1 TRBD2 NA TGTGCCAGCAGTGAAGAAACCGGGAGGGCAGATACGCAGTATTTT CASSEETGRADTQYF
TRBJ1-1 TRBV28 NA NA TGTGCCAGCAGCTCAGGGATGGGCACTGAAGCTTTCTTT CASSSGMGTEAFF
TRBJ1-2 TRBV27 NA once TGTGCCAGCAGTTTATCACAGCCTAACTATGGCTACACCTTC CASSLSQPNYGYTF
TRBJ2-7 TRBV2 NA NA TGTGCCAGCATGGGCAGGCCCTACGAGCAGTACTTC CASMGRPYEQYF
TRBJ1-5 TRBV5-4 NA NA TGTGCCAGCAGCCCATCACCCATAGGAGATCAGCCCCAGCATTTT CASSPSPIGDQPQHF
TRBJ2-2 TRBV15 TRBD2 NA TGTGCCACTGTAGGACTAGAGAACACCGGGGAGCTGTTTTTT CATVGLENTGELFF
TRBJ1-1 TRBV18 NA NA TGTGCCAGCTCACCTAAGCAGGGGAACACTGAAGCTTTCTTT CASSPKQGNTEAFF
TRBJ2-1 TRBV28 TRBD2 once TGTGCCAGCAGTCCAACGCTAGCGGGAGGGTCCTACAATGAGCAGTTCTTC CASSPTLAGGSYNEQFF
TRBJ1-1 TRBV7-8 TRBD1 NA TGTGCCAGCAGCTTACTGGGACAGGGGTGGAGTGAAGCTTTCTTT CASSLLGQGWSEAFF
TRBJ2-7 TRBV5-1 TRBD1 NA TGCGCCAGCAGCTTGAGTACTACCGGACAGGACTACGAGCAGTACTTC CASSLSTTGQDYEQYF
TRBJ1-1 TRBV7-9 NA NA TGTGCCAGCAGCCACACGCCAGGGGAGGCTTTCTTT CASSHTPGEAFF
TRBJ2-1 TRBV19 TRBD1 few TGTGCCAGTACTGACTCGCCAGGGGGCGTTTACAATGAGCAGTTCTTC CASTDSPGGVYNEQFF
TRBJ2-7 TRBV19 NA NA TGTGCCAGTAGAACGGGACAATCCTACGAGCAGTACTTC CASRTGQSYEQYF
TRBJ2-1 TRBV30 TRBD2 NA TGTGCCTGGAGTGGGGGTAGCGGGAGGGCCGCAAATGAGCAGTTCTTC CAWSGGSGRAANEQFF
TRBJ2-7 TRBV19 NA NA TGTGCCAGTAGTATTGGGGGCCTGTCACCTAACGAGCAGTACTTC CASSIGGLSPNEQYF
TRBJ1-3 TRBV30 NA NA TGTGCCTGGAGGGCTGGGGGGGCGCGCAACACCATATATTTT CAWRAGGARNTIYF